These T cell receptor beta chains were read from a single sample in a study of cytomegalovirus exposure and HLA in healthy donors. Profiled with immunoSEQ multiplex PCR; TCRdb holds only in-frame clones, not every one. Here the sample spans about 190,000 clones, under 80% being singletons. The sequencing sample was made of PBMCs. These receptors all stem from a man in his thirties or forties in good health and CMV-seropositive. Both conserved end residues are part of each CDR3. A D gene is named only where the DNA matches it firmly. Some rows mark clone size as missing; the rest say once, few, many or name a class of expanded clone.

TRBJ2-7 - TRBV5-1 TRBD2 TGCGCCAGCAGCCCGGGGACTAGCGGTTTTAGGTTCACCTACGAGCAGTACTTC CASSPGTSGFRFTYEQYF
TRBJ1-2 - TRBV28 - TGTGCCAGCAGTTTAAGGGCAGGGCGTCGATGGAACTATGGCTACACCTTC CASSLRAGRRWNYGYTF
TRBJ1-5 once TRBV7-2 TRBD1 TGTGCCAGCAGCTTAAGAGGGACAGGGCGCTATCAGCCCCAGCATTTT CASSLRGTGRYQPQHF
TRBJ1-1 - TRBV7-2 TRBD1 TGTGCCAGCAGCTTAAACAGGGGGACTAACACTGAAGCTTTCTTT CASSLNRGTNTEAFF
TRBJ1-4 - TRBV4-1 TRBD1 TGCGCCAGCAGCTCATCGACAGGGGGCCTTGAAAAACTGTTTTTT CASSSSTGGLEKLFF
TRBJ1-2 few TRBV30 - TGTGCCTGGAGTGTGCGGGTTTCTAACTATGGCTACACCTTC CAWSVRVSNYGYTF
TRBJ2-3 - TRBV19 TRBD2 TGTGCCAGTAGTATAGCCCTAAGCGGGGCGAGCACAGATACGCAGTATTTT CASSIALSGASTDTQYF
TRBJ1-4 - TRBV2 - TGTGCCAGCAGTGCCACAGGTGCAACTAATGAAAAACTGTTTTTT CASSATGATNEKLFF
TRBJ1-1 - TRBV2 - TGTGCCAGCACCGATGGGGGGGCGCAGACTGAAGCTTTCTTT CASTDGGAQTEAFF
TRBJ2-1 - TRBV9 TRBD2 TGTGCCAGCAGCGTAGTGGCTAGCGGGAGTAGGGGTGAGCAGTTCTTC CASSVVASGSRGEQFF
TRBJ2-2 - TRBV19 TRBD2 TGTGCCAGTACAGGACTAGCGGGGTTTACCGGGGAGCTGTTTTTT CASTGLAGFTGELFF
TRBJ2-5 - TRBV7-9 TRBD1 TGTGCCAGCAGCTTAATGGGACAGCCACAAGAGACCCAGTACTTC CASSLMGQPQETQYF
TRBJ2-7 - TRBV9 - TGTGCCAGCAGCCCCCTAGGGAGGTACGAGCAGTACTTC CASSPLGRYEQYF
TRBJ2-5 - TRBV18 TRBD1 TGTGCCAGCTCGCTGCGGGACAGGGGCCCAGAGACCCAGTACTTC CASSLRDRGPETQYF
TRBJ2-1 once TRBV4-1 - TGCGCCAGCAGCCCGATAGCCCCCTACAATGAGCAGTTCTTC CASSPIAPYNEQFF
TRBJ2-1 few TRBV11-3 TRBD2 TGTGCCAGCAGCTTGGCGCCTTACGAGCGGGAGGGCCACTACAATGAGCAGTTCTTC CASSLAPYEREGHYNEQFF
TRBJ2-7 - TRBV6-5 TRBD2 TGTGCCAGCAGTGGGGGGGGCGAGCAGTACTTC CASSGGGEQYF
TRBJ2-7 - TRBV6-5 - TGTGCCAGCAGGCTGCAGGTAACCTACGAGCAGTACTTC CASRLQVTYEQYF
TRBJ2-7 - TRBV27 - TGTGCCAGCAGCCTGCTAGGAGCTCCTTCCTACGAGCAGTACTTC CASSLLGAPSYEQYF
TRBJ1-4 - TRBV10-3 - TGTGCCATCAGTGAGATTGTAAATGAAAAACTGTTTTTT CAISEIVNEKLFF
TRBJ1-6 - TRBV5-4 TRBD1 TGTGCCAGCAGCTTAACAGGGGCTAATTCACCCCTCCACTTT CASSLTGANSPLHF
TRBJ2-2 - TRBV7-8 - TGTGCCAGCCATAATAGGGTCCAGGGCGGCACCGGGGAGCTGTTTTTT CASHNRVQGGTGELFF
TRBJ1-1 - TRBV9 - TGTGCCAGCAGCGTAGGCGGCACAGGGAACACTGAAGCTTTCTTT CASSVGGTGNTEAFF
TRBJ1-2 - TRBV10-3 - TGTGCCATCAGTGAACCCCTGAGGAATGGCTACACCTTC CAISEPLRNGYTF
TRBJ2-7 once TRBV19 TRBD2 TGTGCCAGTAGCTCGGGGAGGGCGGGGGAGCAGTACTTC CASSSGRAGEQYF
TRBJ1-2 - TRBV5-1 - TGCGCCAGCAGCTATGGCCCCGGGGGAAACTATGGCTACACCTTC CASSYGPGGNYGYTF
TRBJ2-1 few TRBV10-3 TRBD1 TGTGCCATCAGGGACTCCGGGACAGTAAACTTAAGCTCCTACAATGAGCAGTTCTTC CAIRDSGTVNLSSYNEQFF
TRBJ2-7 - TRBV11-2 TRBD2 TGTGCCAGCAGCATTTCTAGCGGGAGTGTGAACGAGCAGTACTTC CASSISSGSVNEQYF
TRBJ2-1 - TRBV4-2 TRBD2 TGTGCCAGCAGCCCCACCCCGGGACTAGCATACAATGAGCAGTTCTTC CASSPTPGLAYNEQFF
TRBJ1-1 - TRBV6-5 - TGTGCCAGCAGTTACCGCGGGAGGTTCACTGAAGCTTTCTTT CASSYRGRFTEAFF
TRBJ2-6 - TRBV30 TRBD2 TGTGCCTGGAGTGTAATGGCGGGGGGTTCTGGGGCCAACGTCCTGACTTTC CAWSVMAGGSGANVLTF
TRBJ2-5 - TRBV30 - TGTGCCAGCAGCTTGACAGGTTCGAGGGAGACCCAGTACTTC CASSLTGSRETQYF
TRBJ1-1 - TRBV6-5 - TGTGCCAGCAGAGTTCCCGGGGACACTGAAGCTTTCTTT CASRVPGDTEAFF
TRBJ2-3 - TRBV11-2 - TGTGCCAGCAGCCTCGGGCGGAGGCCTGCAGATACGCAGTATTTT CASSLGRRPADTQYF
TRBJ2-7 - TRBV15 - TGTGCCACCAGCAGAGGTGGAGGCGGCCGCTCCTACGAGCAGTACTTC CATSRGGGGRSYEQYF
TRBJ2-1 - TRBV11-2 TRBD1 TGTGCCAGCAGCCAGGACAGGATTCGTGGCAATGAGCAGTTCTTC CASSQDRIRGNEQFF
TRBJ1-4 - TRBV5-1 - TGCGCCAGCAGAGTACAAGCTAATGAAAAACTGTTTTTT CASRVQANEKLFF